These 32 T cell receptor beta chains originate from one sample sequenced in a study of cytomegalovirus exposure and HLA in healthy donors. The PCR ran on 60 Vbeta and 13 Jbeta primers. Profiled with immunoSEQ multiplex PCR; TCRdb holds only in-frame clones, not every one. The data show about 110,000 clones, more than 65% seen once. The source material was PBMCs. The receptors were sampled from a man aged 25-40 years in good health and CMV-seropositive.

The chain recombines TRBV14 with TRBJ1-2; D ambiguous. The germline gives CDR1 SGHDN, CDR2 FVKESK. CDR3 length: 18 residues. V lost 0 bases, J lost 7 bases, and 24 bases lay in between. The CDR3 sequence is CASSQEMPWTGKESGYTF. The CDR3 coding sequence is TGTGCCAGCAGCCAAGAAATGCCCTGGACGGGGAAGGAAAGTGGCTACACCTTC.

The J gene is TRBJ2-7, the V gene TRBV28; D might be TRBD2 (5 bases). Germline assignment: CDR1 MDHEN and CDR2 SYDVKM. Trimming cost V 7 bases and J 1 base, with 11 bases left between them. The CDR3 length is 13 residues. This CDR3 reads CASIDRGSYEQYF. The CDR3 DNA reads TGTGCCAGCATTGACCGGGGTTCCTACGAGCAGTACTTC.

This rearrangement joins TRBV28 to TRBJ1-5; D unresolved. Germline V gene sequence: CDR1 MDHEN, CDR2 SYDVKM. V was clipped by 7 bases and J by 0 bases, with 13 bases between them. The CDR3 runs to 15 residues. The CDR3 loop is CASTFTSYSNQPQHF. The CDR3 region has the DNA TGTGCCAGCACCTTCACTTCTTATAGCAATCAGCCCCAGCATTTT.

This clone was found a few times. The chain employs TRBV7-2 and TRBJ2-7; D is undetermined. From germline, CDR1 is SGHTA and CDR2 FQGNSA. Trimming took off 4 bases at V and 3 bases at J, with 4 bases between the two ends. CDR3 size: 11 residues. CDR3 sequence: CASSSRYEQYF. CDR3 sequence (DNA): TGTGCCAGCAGCTCCCGCTACGAGCAGTACTTC.

The V and J genes are TRBV6-5 and TRBJ2-7, with 7 bases identical to TRBD1. Looked up from germline, CDR1 is MNHEY and CDR2 is SVGAGI. Trimming at V came to 6 bases and at J to 1 base, leaving 3 bases not matched to a gene. The CDR3 has 13 residues. DNA for the CDR3: TGTGCCAGCAGCGACAGGGTATCCTACGAGCAGTACTTC. As protein: CASSDRVSYEQYF.

Turning to this clone: Different DNA sequences within this sample yield the same CDR3. The V and J genes are TRBV10-3 and TRBJ1-6; D gene unclear. Germline V lookup: CDR1 ENHRY, CDR2 SYGVKD. The V and J ends lost 0 bases and 8 bases respectively, with 8 bases between them. The CDR3 consists of 14 residues. The CDR3 DNA is TGTGCCATCAGTGAGTCGAGGTCTGATTCACCCCTCCACTTT. Its protein is CAISESRSDSPLHF.

This clone was recorded only once. In DNA, the CDR3 is TGCGCCAGCAGCTTGGTCAACAGGTTGAGCTCCTACGAGCAGTACTTC. This encodes CASSLVNRLSSYEQYF. The chain links TRBV5-1 to TRBJ2-7, with a weak D call TRBD1 (5 bases). The germline V gene encodes CDR1 SGHRS and CDR2 YFSETQ. V dropped 0 bases and J dropped 0 bases, with 13 bases sitting between them. The CDR3 is 16 residues long. The full variable domain, with the rest looked up from reference TRBV5-1 and TRBJ2-7, is KAGVTQTPRYLIKTRGQQVTLSCSPISGHRSVSWYQQTPGQGLQFLFEYFSETQRNKGNFPGRFSGRQFSNSRSEMNVSTLELGDSALYLCASSLVNRLSSYEQYFGPGTRLTVT.

This clone was detected only a few times. The CDR3 sequence is CASSSPVSQNTGELFF. The DNA for the CDR3 is TGCGCCAGCAGCTCCCCGGTTAGCCAGAACACCGGGGAGCTGTTTTTT. The V and J genes are TRBV4-3 and TRBJ2-2, with D unclear. The germline V and J ends were trimmed by 5 bases and 1 base, with 14 bases remaining between them. The CDR3 sequence is 16 residues long. Germline V lookup: CDR1 LGHNA, CDR2 YSLEER.

The genes are TRBV4-3 and TRBJ1-1; tentative D call: TRBD1 (6 bases). Germline V gives CDR1 LGHNA, CDR2 YSLEER. This CDR3 comprises 16 residues. Trimming took off 0 bases at V and 1 base at J, with 12 bases between the two ends. CDR3 nucleotide sequence: TGCGCCAGCAGCCAAGATCTGGGGGCAGCGAACACTGAAGCTTTCTTT. This codes for CASSQDLGAANTEAFF.

This clone was seen a handful of times. This rearrangement joins TRBV4-1 to TRBJ1-2; a possible D gene is TRBD1 (6 bases). Per the germline V gene, CDR1 is MGHRA and CDR2 is YSYEKL. V lost 1 base to trimming and J lost 4 bases, with 7 bases between them. This CDR3 contains 13 residues. CDR3 sequence: CASSQAGAYGYTF. CDR3 sequence (DNA): TGCGCCAGCAGCCAAGCAGGGGCCTATGGCTACACCTTC.

The rearrangement uses TRBV19 and TRBJ1-5, with 7 nucleotides matching TRBD1. CDR3 length equals 13 residues. Germline loops: CDR1 LNHDA, CDR2 SQIVND (reference sequence). J was trimmed by 7 bases and V by 4 bases; bases with no gene match: 4. CDR3 bases: TGTGCCAGTAGTAGACAGGGCGGCCAGCCCCAGCATTTT. Protein sequence: CASSRQGGQPQHF. Together with reference TRBV19 and TRBJ1-5, the CDR3 gives the full variable domain: DGGITQSPKYLFRKEGQNVTLSCEQNLNHDAMYWYRQDPGQGLRLIYYSQIVNDFQKGDIAEGYSVSREKKESFPLTVTSAQKNPTAFYLCASSRQGGQPQHFGDGTRLSIL.

The rearrangement joins TRBV4-3 to TRBJ2-7; D ambiguous. V was clipped by 3 bases and J by 2 bases, with 8 bases between them. The length of the CDR3 is 13 residues. Germline CDR1 reads LGHNA; CDR2 reads YSLEER. CDR3 sequence (DNA): TGCGCCAGCAGCCAGGCCCCAACCTACGAGCAGTACTTC. Protein: CASSQAPTYEQYF.

The V gene is TRBV7-3, the J gene TRBJ2-2, with a weak D call TRBD2 (5 bases). CDR3 length equals 13 residues. V was clipped by 5 bases and J by 7 bases, with 11 bases between them. From germline, CDR1 is SGHTA and CDR2 FQGTGA. The CDR3 bases are TGTGCCAGCAGCCCCCCCGGGGACGGGGAGCTGTTTTTT. It codes for CASSPPGDGELFF.

The chain is built from TRBV29-1 and TRBJ2-7; TRBD1 is a possible D gene (6 bases). Germline V gene sequence: CDR1 SQVTM, CDR2 ANQGSEA. Between the trimmed V and J ends, which lost 4 bases and 6 bases, there was a span of 13 bases. The CDR3 covers 12 residues. CDR3 sequence (DNA): TGCAGCGTTGGTAGGCAGGGGATCGAGCAGTACTTC. Protein: CSVGRQGIEQYF.

This clone is a singleton in its sample. This chain links TRBV27 with TRBJ2-7; D not resolved. V was shortened by 4 bases and J by 2 bases, with 9 bases between the two germline ends. The germline gives CDR1 MNHEY, CDR2 SMNVEV (reference sequence). The CDR3 consists of 13 residues. CDR3 DNA sequence: TGTGCCAGCAGTTCCGTCCTAGCCTACGAGCAGTACTTC. Its protein product is CASSSVLAYEQYF.

V and J are TRBV7-2 and TRBJ2-7; D perhaps matches TRBD1 (5 bases). The V end was cut by 0 bases, the J end by 4 bases, with 13 bases between. The CDR3 is 15 amino acids. Germline V lookup: CDR1 SGHTA, CDR2 FQGNSA. CDR3 sequence: CASSLAGPQGYEQYF. CDR3 sequence (DNA): TGTGCCAGCAGCTTAGCGGGGCCCCAGGGTTACGAGCAGTACTTC. Looking up the rest from reference TRBV7-2 and TRBJ2-7 gives the full variable domain: GAGVSQSPSNKVTEKGKDVELRCDPISGHTALYWYRQSLGQGLEFLIYFQGNSAPDKSGLPSDRFSAERTGGSVSTLTIQRTQQEDSAVYLCASSLAGPQGYEQYFGPGTRLTVT.

The gene calls are TRBV7-2 and TRBJ2-7, with 7 nucleotides matching TRBD2. The CDR3 length is 14 residues. Germline V gene data show CDR1 as SGHTA and CDR2 as FQGNSA. Trimming removed 0 bases from V and 3 bases from J; junction bases left unmatched: 2. Written as DNA, the CDR3 is TGTGCCAGCAGCTTAGCTGGGGGGGGCTACGAGCAGTACTTC. Encoded protein: CASSLAGGGYEQYF.

The gene calls are TRBV30 and TRBJ2-7; D unclear. CDR1 is GTSNPN and CDR2 is SVGIG in the germline V gene (reference sequence). Between the trimmed V and J ends, which lost 1 base and 6 bases, there was a span of 7 bases. This CDR3 comprises 11 residues. CDR3 protein: CAWSGGSEQYF. CDR3 coding DNA: TGTGCCTGGAGTGGCGGTTCCGAGCAGTACTTC.

This clone was seen only once. The chain employs TRBV2 and TRBJ2-7; 8 bases agree with TRBD1. The CDR3 runs to 14 residues. Per germline, CDR1 SNHLY and CDR2 FYNNEI. With 5 bases clipped from V and 0 bases from J, the junction kept 3 bases outside the gene matches. The CDR3 nucleotides read TGTGCCAGCAGTCCGCAGGGGGCCTCCTACGAGCAGTACTTC. Its translation: CASSPQGASYEQYF. The full variable domain, with the rest looked up from reference TRBV2 and TRBJ2-7, is EPEVTQTPSHQVTQMGQEVILRCVPISNHLYFYWYRQILGQKVEFLVSFYNNEISEKSEIFDDQFSVERPDGSNFTLKIRSTKLEDSAMYFCASSPQGASYEQYFGPGTRLTVT.

V is TRBV7-9 and J is TRBJ2-1; 14 nucleotides line up with TRBD2. V shed 5 bases and J 12 bases; nucleotides not matched to a gene: 6. This CDR3 region has 14 residues. CDR1 is SEHNR and CDR2 is FQNEAQ in the germline V gene (reference sequence). The CDR3 nucleotides are TGTGCCAGCAGCGGACTAGCGGGGGGACTAGGGCAGTTCTTC. This sequence encodes CASSGLAGGLGQFF.

V and J are TRBV2 and TRBJ2-7; TRBD1 matches at 11 bases. J lost 2 bases, V lost 7 bases, and 7 bases had no gene match. CDR3 length: 15 amino acids. Looked up from germline, CDR1 is SNHLY and CDR2 is FYNNEI. CDR3 sequence: CASIRRGQGAYEQYF. The CDR3 bases are TGTGCCAGCATCCGGCGGGGACAGGGGGCCTACGAGCAGTACTTC.

This clone was detected only a few times. This rearrangement joins TRBV11-2 to TRBJ1-4; TRBD1 is a possible D gene (5 bases). CDR3 length: 15 residues. Between the trimmed V and J ends, which lost 3 bases and 0 bases, there was a span of 8 bases. Per the germline V gene, CDR1 is SGHAT and CDR2 is FQNNGV. This chain's CDR3 is CASSLGGATNEKLFF. CDR3 nucleotides: TGTGCCAGCAGCTTGGGGGGGGCAACTAATGAAAAACTGTTTTTT.

This clone was seen more than once but under ten times. V and J are TRBV5-1 and TRBJ2-3, with 7 bases that match TRBD2. CDR1 SGHRS and CDR2 YFSETQ come from the germline V gene. With V trimmed by 0 bases and J by 6 bases, 1 base remained unmatched. CDR3 length: 13 residues. The CDR3 region has the DNA TGCGCCAGCAGCTTGGACGGGGGGGATACGCAGTATTTT. It is translated as CASSLDGGDTQYF. The full variable domain, rest sourced from reference TRBV5-1 and TRBJ2-3, is KAGVTQTPRYLIKTRGQQVTLSCSPISGHRSVSWYQQTPGQGLQFLFEYFSETQRNKGNFPGRFSGRQFSNSRSEMNVSTLELGDSALYLCASSLDGGDTQYFGPGTRLTVL.

The chain employs TRBV28 and TRBJ1-2; a weak D match, TRBD1 (6 bases). V lost 5 bases and J 4 bases, leaving 11 bases between the germline ends. Germline V lookup: CDR1 MDHEN, CDR2 SYDVKM. This CDR3 contains 13 residues. The CDR3: CASSVTGTYGYTF. The CDR3 DNA sequence: TGTGCCAGCAGTGTTACAGGGACCTATGGCTACACCTTC.

In this sample, this clone turned up a few times. CDR3 sequence: CASSVGVGDTQYF. CDR3 in DNA: TGTGCCAGCAGCGTGGGAGTGGGAGATACGCAGTATTTT. J is TRBJ2-3 and V is TRBV9; D might be TRBD2 (5 bases). This CDR3 is 13 amino acids long. With 2 bases removed from V and 5 bases from J, the gap between germline ends came to 9 bases. The germline V gene has CDR1 SGDLS and CDR2 YYNGEE.

This chain connects TRBV10-3 to TRBJ1-5; 9 nucleotides agree with TRBD1. CDR3 length: 14 residues. CDR1 and CDR2 from the germline V gene are ENHRY and SYGVKD. The V gene end was trimmed by 10 bases and the J gene end by 4 bases; junction bases not matched to a gene: 8. The DNA for the CDR3 is TGTGCCAGCCACGGCGGACAGGGGAATCAGCCCCAGCATTTT. This gives the protein CASHGGQGNQPQHF.

The rearrangement links TRBV18 to TRBJ1-5; TRBD1 agrees at 8 bases. Germline loops: CDR1 KGHSH, CDR2 LQKENI. The CDR3 is 15 residues long. V lost 5 bases, J lost 4 bases, and 7 bases stayed unmatched. The CDR3 DNA reads TGTGCCAGCTCAGCGGGGACAGGACGAAATCAGCCCCAGCATTTT. Its translation: CASSAGTGRNQPQHF.

This chain links TRBV2 with TRBJ2-5, with 12 bases identical to TRBD1. Germline CDR1 and CDR2: SNHLY and FYNNEI. Trimming took 6 bases from V and 2 from J; bases not matched to a gene: 4. The CDR3 runs to 15 residues. Here the CDR3 reads CASRGDRGLQETQYF. DNA of the CDR3: TGTGCCAGCAGGGGGGACAGGGGGCTTCAAGAGACCCAGTACTTC.

This sequence joins TRBV30 and TRBJ2-1; D perhaps matches TRBD2 (6 bases). This CDR3 has 14 amino acids. Germline CDR1 and CDR2: GTSNPN and SVGIG (reference sequence). Between the trimmed V and J ends, which lost 4 bases and 2 bases, there was a span of 12 bases. DNA for the CDR3: TGTGCCTGGAAACGGGGGAGTACCTACAATGAGCAGTTCTTC. Amino acids: CAWKRGSTYNEQFF.

The rearrangement links TRBV6-6 to TRBJ2-5; the match to TRBD1 covers 10 bases. CDR1 and CDR2 from the germline V gene are MNHNY and SVGAGI (reference sequence). The CDR3 covers 15 residues. V trimming: 2 bases; J trimming: 5 bases; junction bases outside the gene matches: 5. The CDR3 DNA is TGTGCCAGCAGTTACCGCGGACAGGGGGGGGAGACCCAGTACTTC. It encodes CASSYRGQGGETQYF.

This clone was picked up a small number of times. The rearrangement joins TRBV10-3 to TRBJ2-7, with 14 bases matching TRBD2. The germline gives CDR1 ENHRY, CDR2 SYGVKD. The CDR3 has 18 amino acids. V lost 0 bases and J lost 3; bases outside the gene matches: 7. In nucleotides, the CDR3 is TGTGCCATCAGTGAGTCGACGGGGACTAGCGGGGGTTACTACGAGCAGTACTTC. It translates to CAISESTGTSGGYYEQYF.

This rearrangement joins TRBV2 to TRBJ2-7; a weak D match, TRBD2 (5 bases). This CDR3 spans 16 amino acids. The V end lost 0 bases, the J end lost 2 bases, and 14 bases lay between the germline ends. CDR1 is SNHLY and CDR2 is FYNNEI in the germline V gene. The CDR3 sequence is CASSEAHPRDTYEQYF. CDR3 bases: TGTGCCAGCAGTGAAGCGCACCCGAGGGATACCTACGAGCAGTACTTC. Full variable domain (missing parts from reference TRBV2 and TRBJ2-7): EPEVTQTPSHQVTQMGQEVILRCVPISNHLYFYWYRQILGQKVEFLVSFYNNEISEKSEIFDDQFSVERPDGSNFTLKIRSTKLEDSAMYFCASSEAHPRDTYEQYFGPGTRLTVT.